The following is a T cell receptor (beta chain) sequence with its context. Its target is not known. Central memory, naive, regulatory and stem cell-like memory CD4+ cells were sorted by CD45RO/CCR7/CD25/CD127/CD95/CD27. Reverse transcribing all isolated RNA meant expressed TCRB transcripts were sequenced. Some clones are missing from TCRdb's copy, which holds only in-frame ones; the method was immunoSEQ multiplex PCR. This table has nearly 700,000 clones, about an eighth appearing once. The data were obtained in a study of beta chain features in type 1 diabetes. Study results and caveats: Sequencing the cDNA could make cells with high TCR expression show up more than they should. Type 1 diabetes patients showed a moderate but significant shortening of TCRB CDR3s in all four CD4+ subsets. Comparison showed that naive, central memory and Treg TCRB repertoires appeared more similar among patients than among healthy donors. In type 1 diabetes patients, VDJ junctions had fewer insertions; deletions at these junctions were more frequent.

V trimming: 8 bases; J trimming: 0 bases; junction bases outside the gene matches: 3. Germline CDR1 MNHNY, CDR2 SVGAGI (reference sequence). This CDR3 is built from 13 residues. The specimen sequenced was naive CD4+ T cells from blood. The origin of this receptor is a young man with type 1 diabetes. V is TRBV6-6 and J is TRBJ2-7; 8 bases fit TRBD1. CDR3 DNA: TGTGCCAGCTACAGGGGGAGCTCCTACGAGCAGTACTTC. It yields the protein CASYRGSSYEQYF.